One and the same sample provided the 23 T cell receptor beta chains below, sequenced in a study of blood T cell repertoires in COVID-19. TCRdb's table, derived via immunoSEQ multiplex PCR, lists solely in-frame clones and lacks some. The sample lists 200,000 or so clones, approximately 80% seen once, with over 2% in the top ten. The source material was peripheral blood. The receptors stem from a man aged 35-49 years who had recovered from COVID-19.

The chain joins TRBV5-6 to TRBJ1-4; TRBD1 matches 8 bases. This CDR3 comprises 16 residues. In germline, CDR1 is SGHDT, CDR2 YYEEEE. V was clipped by 4 bases and J by 5 bases; unmatched bases: 10. The CDR3 DNA is TGTGCCAGCAGCCCAGGACAGGGAGGTGTCAATGAAAAACTGTTTTTT. Amino acids: CASSPGQGGVNEKLFF.

The J gene is TRBJ1-3, the V gene TRBV9; D remains unclear. Trimming stripped 4 bases from V and 4 bases from J, with 12 bases between. This CDR3 region has 14 residues. CDR1 and CDR2 from the germline V gene are SGDLS and YYNGEE. The CDR3 DNA follows: TGTGCCAGCAGCCTTAGACTTACGGGAAACACCATATATTTT. Protein: CASSLRLTGNTIYF. Full variable domain (remainder filled in from reference TRBV9 and TRBJ1-3): DSGVTQTPKHLITATGQRVTLRCSPRSGDLSVYWYQQSLDQGLQFLIQYYNGEERAKGNILERFSAQQFPDLHSELNLSSLELGDSALYFCASSLRLTGNTIYFGEGSWLTVV.

The chain is built from TRBV2 and TRBJ1-1, with 7 bases aligning to TRBD1. This CDR3 has 15 amino acids. V lost 4 bases, J lost 0 bases, and 5 bases stayed unmatched. Germline V lookup: CDR1 SNHLY, CDR2 FYNNEI. The CDR3 loop is CASSVNRGMNTEAFF. CDR3 nucleotide sequence: TGTGCCAGCAGTGTAAACAGGGGAATGAACACTGAAGCTTTCTTT.

The chain joins TRBV7-9 to TRBJ2-1; D gene unclear. The CDR3 extends over 15 amino acids. V was cut by 1 base and J by 0 bases, with 7 bases left in between. Germline CDR1 and CDR2: SEHNR and FQNEAQ (reference sequence). The CDR3 region is CASSLDRSSYNEQFF. CDR3 sequence (DNA): TGTGCCAGCAGCTTAGATAGGAGCTCCTACAATGAGCAGTTCTTC.

This chain uses TRBV5-1 with TRBJ2-7; no firm D call. Trimming stripped 2 bases from V and 3 bases from J, with 9 bases between. The CDR3 is 13 residues long. From germline, CDR1 is SGHRS and CDR2 YFSETQ. CDR3 DNA sequence: TGCGCCAGCAGCTTAAGAGTCGACTACGAGCAGTACTTC. It yields the protein CASSLRVDYEQYF.

This clone was seen more than once but under ten times. The chain joins TRBV10-3 to TRBJ1-2, with 7 bases lining up with TRBD1. V dropped 6 bases and J dropped 2; count of bases not matched to a gene: 6. Looked up from germline, CDR1 is ENHRY and CDR2 is SYGVKD. The CDR3 sequence is 14 residues long. Written as DNA, the CDR3 is TGTGCCATCAGGGACCCGGGACAGAACTATGGCTACACCTTC. Translating it yields CAIRDPGQNYGYTF.

The chain uses TRBV4-3 and TRBJ2-5, with D maybe TRBD1 (5 bases). Trimming pared 1 base from V and 5 bases from J, leaving 17 bases between. CDR1 LGHNA and CDR2 YSLEER come from the germline V gene. The CDR3 runs 16 residues. The CDR3 protein is CASSQAGGQGGETQYF. The CDR3 bases are TGCGCCAGCAGCCAAGCGGGCGGCCAGGGCGGCGAGACCCAGTACTTC.

The rearrangement uses TRBV4-1 and TRBJ2-6, with D possibly matching TRBD2 (6 bases). CDR1 is MGHRA, CDR2 YSYEKL, per germline. This CDR3 has 17 amino acids. V gave up 4 bases and J gave up 2 bases, with 15 bases separating them. In DNA, the CDR3 is TGCGCCAGCAGCCGGGGTGCCGGGAGTGCTGGGGCCAACGTCCTGACTTTC. Translated: CASSRGAGSAGANVLTF.

The gene calls are TRBV25-1 and TRBJ1-5; 7 positions agree with TRBD1. There are 14 residues in the CDR3. Trimming removed 2 bases from V and 5 bases from J; junction bases left unmatched: 3. CDR1 MGHDK and CDR2 SYGVNS come from the germline V gene. The CDR3 sequence: CASSETGADQPQHF. The CDR3 coding sequence is TGTGCCAGCAGTGAAACAGGGGCGGATCAGCCCCAGCATTTT.

This clone was detected once. The chain joins TRBV7-2 to TRBJ2-7, with D maybe TRBD2 (5 bases). The V and J ends lost 0 bases and 0 bases respectively, with 12 bases between them. This CDR3 has 16 residues. Germline CDR1 reads SGHTA; CDR2 reads FQGNSA. The CDR3 region is CASSLAPIRGSYEQYF. The CDR3 nucleotides read TGTGCCAGCAGCTTAGCCCCTATCCGGGGCTCCTACGAGCAGTACTTC.

This chain connects TRBV29-1 to TRBJ2-7, with D maybe TRBD2 (6 bases). Trimming shortened V by 5 bases and J by 9 bases, and 23 bases separated the two germline ends. This CDR3 is 14 amino acids long. Germline CDR1 reads SQVTM; CDR2 reads ANQGSEA. The CDR3 coding sequence is TGCAGCGTTCGATTCGGGACTCGGCAACCGGGGCAGTACTTC. It encodes CSVRFGTRQPGQYF.

On this clone: One end of the junction varies from germline; a read error may be responsible. V gene TRBV29-1 combines with J gene TRBJ2-7, with 9 bases aligning to TRBD1. Germline values: CDR1 SQVTM, CDR2 ANQGSEA. The CDR3 is 12 amino acids. In DNA, the CDR3 is TGCAGCGTGAATCTTCGGGGGACAGGGTTGGCCTTC. It codes for CSVNLRGTGLAF.

The gene calls are TRBV11-2 and TRBJ2-7; 8 bases are shared with TRBD1. From germline, CDR1 is SGHAT and CDR2 FQNNGV. The V segment lost 5 bases and the J segment 2 bases; nucleotides outside the gene matches: 5. This CDR3 is 14 amino acids long. CDR3 sequence: CASSQQGDTYEQYF. The CDR3 bases are TGTGCCAGCAGCCAACAGGGGGACACCTACGAGCAGTACTTC.

This sequence joins TRBV7-9 and TRBJ1-4; TRBD1 matches 8 bases. V trimming: 3 bases; J trimming: 7 bases; junction bases outside the gene matches: 7. Germline V gene sequence: CDR1 SEHNR, CDR2 FQNEAQ (reference sequence). The CDR3 is 15 residues long. The CDR3 here is CASSFRTGRGEKLFF. Written as DNA, the CDR3 is TGTGCCAGCAGCTTCCGGACAGGGCGGGGTGAAAAACTGTTTTTT.

This chain links TRBV10-1 with TRBJ2-5; 11 bases align to TRBD1. The CDR3 contains 14 residues. Trimming cost V 5 bases and J 3 bases; bases outside gene matches: 2. Germline values: CDR1 WNHNN, CDR2 SYGVQD (reference sequence). CDR3 DNA sequence: TGCGCCAGCAGTCGGGACAGGGGGGAAGAGACCCAGTACTTC. Residues: CASSRDRGEETQYF.

The chain recombines TRBV7-8 with TRBJ1-1; D is undetermined. From germline, CDR1 is SGHVS and CDR2 FQNEAQ. V gave up 1 base and J gave up 5 bases, with 17 bases separating them. The CDR3 sequence is 16 residues long. The CDR3 nucleotides are TGTGCCAGCAGCTTAGGTTCATCGGGGTCGCGGACTGAAGCTTTCTTT. Its protein product is CASSLGSSGSRTEAFF. The full variable domain, completed using reference TRBV7-8 and TRBJ1-1, is GAGVSQSPRYKVAKRGQDVALRCDPISGHVSLFWYQQALGQGPEFLTYFQNEAQLDKSGLPSDRFFAERPEGSVSTLKIQRTQQEDSAVYLCASSLGSSGSRTEAFFGQGTRLTVV.

The chain uses TRBV27 and TRBJ2-3, with 7 positions matching TRBD2. The V gene's germline CDR1 is MNHEY and CDR2 SMNVEV (reference sequence). CDR3 length: 16 amino acids. V lost 6 bases, J lost 0 bases, and 9 bases stayed unmatched. For the CDR3, the DNA is TGTGCCAGCAGGGGTGCTTTGCGGGGGAGCACAGATACGCAGTATTTT. It is translated as CASRGALRGSTDTQYF.

The chain is built from TRBV10-3 and TRBJ1-2; a weak D match, TRBD1 (6 bases). The CDR3 has 16 residues. The V and J ends lost 0 bases and 3 bases respectively, with 14 bases between them. The germline V gene has CDR1 ENHRY and CDR2 SYGVKD. CDR3 region: CAISESRDRLDYGYTF. The CDR3 coding sequence is TGTGCCATCAGTGAGTCGAGAGACAGGCTCGACTATGGCTACACCTTC.

The chain uses TRBV5-4 and TRBJ2-1, with D tentatively TRBD2 (6 bases). Per the germline V gene, CDR1 is SGHNT and CDR2 is YYREEE (reference sequence). Trimming left V 4 bases short and J 0 bases short, with 11 bases between. The CDR3 consists of 15 residues. The CDR3 DNA sequence: TGTGCCAGCAGCCCGGACTATGGCTCCTACAATGAGCAGTTCTTC. It specifies CASSPDYGSYNEQFF.

This clone has only one observation. The chain recombines TRBV11-2 with TRBJ2-1; a weak D match, TRBD2 (6 bases). V gave up 0 bases and J gave up 2 bases, with 11 bases separating them. From germline, CDR1 is SGHAT and CDR2 FQNNGV. CDR3 size: 16 residues. The DNA of the CDR3 is TGTGCCAGCAGCTTAGATTTTGGGGGGACCTACAATGAGCAGTTCTTC. It is translated as CASSLDFGGTYNEQFF.

V is TRBV27 and J is TRBJ1-1; no clear D gene. Per germline, CDR1 MNHEY and CDR2 SMNVEV (reference sequence). Between the trimmed V and J ends, which lost 6 bases and 5 bases, there was a span of 22 bases. The CDR3 contains 16 residues. CDR3 residues: CASSLKAGVGGTEAFF. The CDR3, as DNA: TGTGCCAGCAGCCTAAAGGCCGGAGTGGGAGGAACTGAAGCTTTCTTT.

This rearrangement joins TRBV7-9 to TRBJ1-3; tentative D call: TRBD1 (6 bases). The ends were cut back, 3 bases at V and 9 bases at J, with 12 bases in the middle. The length of the CDR3 is 13 residues. CDR1 is SEHNR and CDR2 is FQNEAQ in the germline V gene (reference sequence). The CDR3 is CASSFADSSTIYF. Written as DNA, the CDR3 is TGTGCCAGCAGCTTCGCGGACAGTTCCACCATATATTTT.

The chain has TRBV4-3 and TRBJ1-1; D unclear. The V end was cut by 0 bases, the J end by 6 bases, with 8 bases between. There are 13 residues in the CDR3. Germline CDR1 reads LGHNA; CDR2 reads YSLEER. CDR3 residues: CASSQEAQAEAFF. CDR3 sequence (DNA): TGCGCCAGCAGCCAAGAGGCGCAGGCTGAAGCTTTCTTT.